This T cell receptor (beta chain) was retrieved from a study of shared clonotypes between healthy human individuals. General study results and limits: Expectations were that clonotype sharing among donors would be affected by sequencing depth.

Using immunoSEQ multiplex PCR, the repertoire was profiled, and TCRdb retains in-frame clones only, with some absent. The repertoire holds approximately 2.1 million clones, with 85% to 95% as singletons. This CDR3 has 13 amino acids. V was pared by 1 base and J by 0 bases, with 6 bases between. CDR1 and CDR2 from the germline V gene are SQVTM and ANQGSEA. The study separated CD4+ cells into CD45RA+ naive and CD45RA-negative memory subsets. As to this clone: What it binds is unknown. Other DNA sequences in the same sample also yield this CDR3.

The chain has TRBV29-1 and TRBJ1-1, with no clear D. The clonotype was recovered from a man between 18 and 35 years old in good health. Some clones in this sample may be carry-over from other donors' samples. Sequenced: naive CD4+ T cells from PBMCs. As for subset: CD45RA+ positively selected. CDR3 loop: CSVEGVMNTEAFF. DNA for the CDR3: TGCAGCGTTGAAGGCGTCATGAACACTGAAGCTTTCTTT. Using reference TRBV29-1 and TRBJ1-1 for the parts outside the CDR3, the full variable domain is SAVISQKPSRDICQRGTSLTIQCQVDSQVTMMFWYRQQPGQSLTLIATANQGSEATYESGFVIDKFPISRPNLTFSTLTVSNMSPEDSSIYLCSVEGVMNTEAFFGQGTRLTVV.